These 24 T cell receptor beta chains came from one sample sequenced in a study of cytomegalovirus exposure and HLA in healthy donors. In the PCR, 60 Vbeta and 13 Jbeta primers were used. TCRdb's copy holds only in-frame clones and misses some; the assay was immunoSEQ multiplex PCR. The table includes over 120,000 clones, roughly 79% detected once. The sample taken for sequencing was PBMCs. The receptor source for this set is a woman aged 60-75 years in good health and CMV-seropositive.

The chain uses TRBV6-5 and TRBJ2-5; 7 bases are a match to TRBD2. CDR3 length: 15 amino acids. From germline, CDR1 is MNHEY and CDR2 SVGAGI. J was trimmed by 3 bases and V by 0 bases; bases with no gene match: 4. CDR3 amino acids: CASSYSKRGEETQYF. As DNA, the CDR3 is TGTGCCAGCAGTTACTCGAAACGGGGGGAAGAGACCCAGTACTTC.

The chain has TRBV6-6 and TRBJ1-1, with 7 positions matching TRBD1. Germline values: CDR1 MNHNY, CDR2 SVGAGI (reference sequence). The CDR3 extends over 11 amino acids. The trim removed 5 bases at V and 8 bases at J, leaving 2 bases unmatched. Here the CDR3 reads CASSHRGEAFF. The DNA of the CDR3 is TGTGCCAGCAGTCACAGGGGCGAAGCTTTCTTT.

This chain joins TRBV19 and TRBJ1-2; D possibly corresponds to TRBD1 (6 bases). Germline V gives CDR1 LNHDA, CDR2 SQIVND (reference sequence). Trimming removed 7 bases from V and 4 bases from J, with 25 bases in between. CDR3 size: 17 residues. This CDR3 reads CASMSGRQAQLGYGYTF. Written as DNA, the CDR3 is TGTGCCAGTATGAGTGGGAGACAGGCCCAACTCGGCTATGGCTACACCTTC.

The J gene is TRBJ2-7, the V gene TRBV7-9; tentatively, D is TRBD1 (6 bases). V was shortened by 3 bases and J by 2 bases, with 11 bases between the two germline ends. The CDR3 spans 14 residues. Germline CDR1 SEHNR, CDR2 FQNEAQ (reference sequence). CDR3 coding DNA: TGTGCCAGCAGCTTGGGGACACTCGCCTACGAGCAGTACTTC. It encodes CASSLGTLAYEQYF.

There are a few counts of this clone. The J gene is TRBJ2-7, the V gene TRBV28; 10 bases are a match to TRBD2. Germline-derived CDR1 and CDR2 are MDHEN and SYDVKM. Germline trimming cut 5 bases from V and 9 bases from J; bases unmatched to any gene: 13. The CDR3 loop spans 15 amino acids. The CDR3 here is CASSPVLAGVLGQYF. The CDR3 coding sequence is TGTGCCAGCAGTCCGGTCCTAGCGGGGGTGTTGGGGCAGTACTTC.

V gene TRBV28 combines with J gene TRBJ1-4; tentatively, D is TRBD1 (5 bases). Trimming pared 4 bases from V and 11 bases from J, leaving 20 bases between. This CDR3 is built from 15 residues. Germline CDR1 MDHEN, CDR2 SYDVKM. The CDR3: CASSSRAHPRGKLFF. The CDR3 coding sequence is TGTGCCAGCAGTTCCCGGGCCCATCCTCGGGGGAAACTGTTTTTT.

The chain is built from TRBV2 and TRBJ2-4; 16 nucleotides line up with TRBD2. Germline V gene lookup returns CDR1 SNHLY and CDR2 FYNNEI. The junction had 11 bases not matched to a gene; V was cut back by 6 bases and J by 0 bases. The CDR3 covers 20 residues. The CDR3, as DNA: TGTGCCAGCAGCCCCGGGACTAGCGGGAGGGCCCTGATAGCCAAAAACATTCAGTACTTC. Translating it yields CASSPGTSGRALIAKNIQYF.

V usage is TRBV9 and J usage is TRBJ2-2; 10 bases align to TRBD2. Germline-derived CDR1 and CDR2 are SGDLS and YYNGEE. The CDR3 totals 14 residues. J lost 8 bases, V lost 3 bases, and 4 bases had no gene match. For the CDR3, the DNA is TGTGCCAGCAGCGGACTAGCGGGTCGAGGGGAGCTGTTTTTT. Translation gives CASSGLAGRGELFF. Complete variable domain (other parts from reference TRBV9 and TRBJ2-2): DSGVTQTPKHLITATGQRVTLRCSPRSGDLSVYWYQQSLDQGLQFLIQYYNGEERAKGNILERFSAQQFPDLHSELNLSSLELGDSALYFCASSGLAGRGELFFGEGSRLTVL.

The CDR3 bases are TGTGCCAGCAGCTTGTATGCGGATACCGGAAACACCATATATTTT. Translated: CASSLYADTGNTIYF. This chain uses TRBV5-6 with TRBJ1-3; D unclear. The CDR3 contains 15 residues. Germline V lookup: CDR1 SGHDT, CDR2 YYEEEE. Trimming stripped 1 base from V and 4 bases from J, with 12 bases between.

The chain uses TRBV29-1 and TRBJ2-1; TRBD1 might be the D (6 bases). The CDR3 totals 12 residues. The germline V and J ends were trimmed by 6 bases and 6 bases, with 12 bases remaining between them. Germline CDR1 reads SQVTM; CDR2 reads ANQGSEA. The chain's CDR3 is CSVYQGINEQFF. In DNA form, the CDR3 reads TGCAGCGTATACCAGGGGATCAATGAGCAGTTCTTC.

Turning to this clone: Other DNA sequences in the same sample also yield this CDR3. The V and J genes are TRBV6-5 and TRBJ1-1; D remains ambiguous. Germline V CDR1 and CDR2: MNHEY, SVGAGI. Trimming pared 6 bases from V and 1 base from J, leaving 9 bases between. The CDR3 sequence is 13 residues long. CDR3 sequence: CASSRTENTEAFF. CDR3 nucleotides: TGTGCCAGCAGCCGCACAGAGAACACTGAAGCTTTCTTT.

This clone was observed once. The rearrangement links TRBV6-5 to TRBJ1-6; D gene unclear. Germline lookup yields CDR1 MNHEY and CDR2 SVGAGI. This CDR3 is 13 amino acids long. The V end lost 5 bases, the J end lost 10 bases, and 12 bases lay between the germline ends. DNA for the CDR3: TGTGCCAGCAGTACGCGCTCCGCATCACCCCTCCACTTT. Protein sequence: CASSTRSASPLHF.

V is TRBV5-6 and J is TRBJ2-1; 10 nucleotides align to TRBD2. Germline assignment: CDR1 SGHDT and CDR2 YYEEEE. V was pared by 4 bases and J by 7 bases, with 8 bases of the junction left unmatched. CDR3 size: 15 residues. The CDR3 nucleotides read TGTGCCAGCAGCCTCAGGGCTAGCGGGAGAAATGAGCAGTTCTTC. Encoded protein: CASSLRASGRNEQFF.

This clone came up once. The chain couples TRBV2 to TRBJ2-3, with a possible D match to TRBD1 (6 bases). CDR1 is SNHLY and CDR2 is FYNNEI in the germline V gene. The CDR3 consists of 12 residues. CDR3 loop: CAGSRGPDTQYF. CDR3 DNA sequence: TGTGCTGGCAGCAGGGGCCCAGATACGCAGTATTTT.

This chain joins TRBV19 and TRBJ2-1, with D maybe TRBD2 (6 bases). The CDR3 extends over 17 amino acids. V was trimmed by 6 bases and J by 5 bases, leaving 23 bases between them. The germline V gene has CDR1 LNHDA and CDR2 SQIVND (reference sequence). This CDR3 is CASRPPSGGMVNNEQFF. In nucleotides, the CDR3 is TGTGCCAGTAGGCCCCCATCCGGAGGGATGGTCAACAATGAGCAGTTCTTC.

This chain joins TRBV4-2 and TRBJ1-5; no reliable D call. The CDR3 spans 15 residues. V was pared by 0 bases and J by 4 bases, with 10 bases between. Germline V gene sequence: CDR1 LGHNA, CDR2 YNFKEQ. CDR3 residues: CASSQDGPRNQPQHF. The DNA of the CDR3 is TGTGCCAGCAGCCAAGATGGGCCTCGAAATCAGCCCCAGCATTTT.

This clone was observed a handful of times. The chain links TRBV7-2 to TRBJ1-4; TRBD1 is a possible D gene (6 bases). Germline CDR1 reads SGHTA; CDR2 reads FQGNSA. Trimming shortened V by 0 bases and J by 8 bases, and 13 bases separated the two germline ends. CDR3 size: 15 residues. The CDR3 protein is CASSLADRSGEKLFF. The CDR3 nucleotides are TGTGCCAGCAGCTTAGCTGACAGGAGCGGCGAAAAACTGTTTTTT. Full variable domain (outside the CDR3, taken from reference TRBV7-2 and TRBJ1-4): GAGVSQSPSNKVTEKGKDVELRCDPISGHTALYWYRQSLGQGLEFLIYFQGNSAPDKSGLPSDRFSAERTGGSVSTLTIQRTQQEDSAVYLCASSLADRSGEKLFFGSGTQLSVL.

The CDR3 coding sequence is TGTGCCAGCAGTTTGTCCCTAGCGGGACCACAGTACGAGCAGTACTTC. This translates into CASSLSLAGPQYEQYF. The gene calls are TRBV27 and TRBJ2-7, with TRBD2 matching 9 bases. Germline trimming cut 3 bases from V and 4 bases from J; bases unmatched to any gene: 10. CDR3 length: 16 amino acids. From germline, CDR1 is MNHEY and CDR2 SMNVEV (reference sequence).

This clone appeared once. This sequence joins TRBV30 and TRBJ2-5; no clear D. V lost 5 bases to trimming and J lost 1 base, with 5 bases between them. This CDR3 is 11 amino acids long. Germline-derived CDR1 and CDR2 are GTSNPN and SVGIG (reference sequence). The CDR3 nucleotides are TGTGCCTGGGCGCCCCAAGAGACCCAGTACTTC. Translating gives CAWAPQETQYF.

The chain has TRBV9 and TRBJ2-3; no definite D call. The CDR3 totals 14 residues. Trimming took off 0 bases at V and 0 bases at J, with 5 bases between the two ends. The V gene's germline CDR1 is SGDLS and CDR2 YYNGEE. The CDR3 DNA reads as TGTGCCAGCAGCGTAGACTACAGCACAGATACGCAGTATTTT. Translation: CASSVDYSTDTQYF.

The J gene is TRBJ2-6, the V gene TRBV6-1, with 14 bases that match TRBD2. V shed 4 bases and J 4 bases; nucleotides not matched to a gene: 3. Per the germline V gene, CDR1 is MNHNS and CDR2 is SASEGT. This CDR3 is 17 amino acids long. The CDR3 protein is CASSGLAGGAGANVLTF. DNA for the CDR3: TGTGCCAGCAGTGGACTAGCGGGAGGGGCCGGGGCCAACGTCCTGACTTTC.

V and J are TRBV29-1 and TRBJ2-7; D gene uncertain. CDR3 length equals 11 residues. Trimming shortened V by 4 bases and J by 3 bases, and 7 bases separated the two germline ends. Germline assignment: CDR1 SQVTM and CDR2 ANQGSEA. The CDR3 DNA is TGCAGCGTTGTGGCTAGCTACGAGCAGTACTTC. This gives the protein CSVVASYEQYF.

The rearrangement uses TRBV7-9 and TRBJ2-1, with D hard to call. Trimming shortened V by 5 bases and J by 10 bases, and 15 bases separated the two germline ends. CDR3 length: 13 amino acids. Germline lookup yields CDR1 SEHNR and CDR2 FQNEAQ (reference sequence). The CDR3: CASSLLGWQEQFF. The CDR3 nucleotides read TGTGCCAGCAGCCTCCTAGGTTGGCAAGAGCAGTTCTTC. Using reference TRBV7-9 and TRBJ2-1 for the parts outside the CDR3, the full variable domain is DTGVSQNPRHKITKRGQNVTFRCDPISEHNRLYWYRQTLGQGPEFLTYFQNEAQLEKSRLLSDRFSAERPKGSFSTLEIQRTEQGDSAMYLCASSLLGWQEQFFGPGTRLTVL.

The sample holds a few counts of this clone. The rearrangement joins TRBV29-1 to TRBJ2-7, with a weak D call TRBD1 (6 bases). This CDR3 has 14 residues. Germline lookup yields CDR1 SQVTM and CDR2 ANQGSEA. V dropped 4 bases and J dropped 0 bases, with 13 bases sitting between them. The CDR3 sequence is CSVGDRILSYEQYF. CDR3 sequence (DNA): TGCAGCGTTGGCGACAGGATTCTCTCCTACGAGCAGTACTTC.